These 12 T cell receptor beta chains came from one sample sequenced in a study of blood T cell repertoires in COVID-19 (dated by TCRdb to the early 2020s). The library relied on the immunoSEQ multiplex PCR assay. Here the immuneACCESS table is served through TCRdb, limited to in-frame sequences with V and J called. Missing clones are a known gap in these copies; in checked studies unresolved V genes cover under half, and the rest lacks a known reason. Recorded for this sample are roughly 250,000 clones; roughly 91% of them occurred a single time. The ten biggest clones cover 0.7% to 0.9% of the sample. The sequencing sample was made of peripheral blood. The receptors originated from a man under 40 with acute or convalescent COVID-19.

This sequence joins TRBV6-5 and TRBJ1-4; 10 bases align to TRBD1. J lost 8 bases, V lost 0 bases, and 3 bases had no gene match. This CDR3 spans 15 amino acids. Germline V gene sequence: CDR1 MNHEY, CDR2 SVGAGI. The CDR3 DNA is TGTGCCAGCAGTTACTCGACAGGGGGCGGCGAAAAACTGTTTTTT. Residues: CASSYSTGGGEKLFF.

The V call is TRBV2, the J call TRBJ2-3; D is possibly TRBD1 (5 bases). CDR3 length equals 10 residues. The V end was cut by 10 bases, the J end by 9 bases, with 11 bases between. Germline values: CDR1 SNHLY, CDR2 FYNNEI. The CDR3 DNA follows: TGTGCCACTGGGGCAGGGACGCAGTATTTT. This sequence encodes CATGAGTQYF.

This chain connects TRBV5-8 to TRBJ2-3; 10 nucleotides line up with TRBD2. CDR1 SGHTS and CDR2 YDEGEE come from the germline V gene. The junction had 13 bases not matched to a gene; V was cut back by 5 bases and J by 4 bases. CDR3 size: 17 residues. The CDR3 nucleotides read TGTGCCAGCAGTTATTATGCGTCAGCGGGAGGGCCAGATACGCAGTATTTT. Protein product: CASSYYASAGGPDTQYF.

The chain combines TRBV27 with TRBJ2-1; 13 bases match TRBD2. V shed 6 bases and J 0 bases; nucleotides not matched to a gene: 14. Per the germline V gene, CDR1 is MNHEY and CDR2 is SMNVEV (reference sequence). The CDR3 spans 20 residues. The CDR3 sequence: CASRTKLGTSGTTSYNEQFF. The CDR3 bases are TGTGCCAGCAGGACGAAACTGGGGACTAGCGGGACAACCTCCTACAATGAGCAGTTCTTC.

The chain is built from TRBV20-1 and TRBJ2-5; D unclear. The CDR3 contains 11 residues. The V gene lost 0 bases and the J gene lost 5 bases, with 4 bases spanning the gap. CDR1 is DFQATT and CDR2 is SNEGSKA in the germline V gene (reference sequence). In DNA form, the CDR3 reads TGCAGTGCTAGAGATCTTGAGACCCAGTACTTC. It encodes CSARDLETQYF.

The gene calls are TRBV6-5 and TRBJ1-6; D not certain. Germline CDR1 reads MNHEY; CDR2 reads SVGAGI. There are 15 residues in the CDR3. Trimming took off 2 bases at V and 2 bases at J, with 7 bases between the two ends. This chain's CDR3 is CASSYQTAYNSPLHF. The CDR3 nucleotides read TGTGCCAGCAGTTACCAAACAGCCTATAATTCACCCCTCCACTTT.

This chain links TRBV18 with TRBJ1-3, with a weak D call TRBD1 (6 bases). Germline lookup yields CDR1 KGHSH and CDR2 LQKENI. Trimming cost V 0 bases and J 0 bases, with 9 bases left between them. CDR3 length: 16 amino acids. CDR3 protein: CASSPPQGSSGNTIYF. CDR3 bases: TGTGCCAGCTCACCACCACAGGGCAGCTCTGGAAACACCATATATTTT.

The chain recombines TRBV9 with TRBJ2-3; no firm D call. The V gene lost 0 bases and the J gene lost 0 bases, with 8 bases spanning the gap. The CDR3 spans 15 residues. Germline CDR1 reads SGDLS; CDR2 reads YYNGEE. As DNA, the CDR3 is TGTGCCAGCAGCGTAGCAGGCAGAAGCACAGATACGCAGTATTTT. As protein: CASSVAGRSTDTQYF.

The chain uses TRBV7-3 and TRBJ2-1; TRBD2 aligns across 7 bases. The CDR3 extends over 16 amino acids. V was clipped by 0 bases and J by 3 bases; unmatched bases: 5. The V gene's germline CDR1 is SGHTA and CDR2 FQGTGA. The chain's CDR3 is CASSLTASGHYNEQFF. DNA of the CDR3: TGTGCCAGCAGCTTAACGGCTAGCGGACACTACAATGAGCAGTTCTTC.

The V call is TRBV6-1, the J call TRBJ2-7, with 10 bases aligning to TRBD2. The CDR3 is made up of 15 amino acids. The germline V gene has CDR1 MNHNS and CDR2 SASEGT. J lost 4 bases, V lost 1 base, and 4 bases had no gene match. The CDR3 loop is CASSEGLAGAYEQYF. CDR3 nucleotide sequence: TGTGCCAGCAGTGAAGGGCTAGCGGGAGCATACGAGCAGTACTTC.

This clone was observed a single time. This chain joins TRBV5-1 and TRBJ1-1; 7 nucleotides align to TRBD1. Germline CDR1 is SGHRS and CDR2 is YFSETQ. The J segment lost 2 bases and the V segment lost 4 bases, leaving 8 bases of the junction unmatched. This CDR3 is built from 15 residues. CDR3 sequence reads: CASSTGQVPNTEAFF. Written as DNA, the CDR3 is TGCGCCAGCAGCACTGGACAGGTTCCTAACACTGAAGCTTTCTTT.

This chain links TRBV28 with TRBJ2-5; D possibly corresponds to TRBD2 (5 bases). CDR3 length: 14 amino acids. V was shortened by 2 bases and J by 0 bases, with 7 bases between the two germline ends. Germline V gives CDR1 MDHEN, CDR2 SYDVKM. The CDR3 DNA reads TGTGCCAGCAGTTTACCCGGGAACCAAGAGACCCAGTACTTC. Its translation is CASSLPGNQETQYF.